Each of the 12 T cell receptor beta chains below was sequenced from the same sample in a study of T cell responses to AZD1222 COVID-19 vaccine (dated by TCRdb to the early 2020s). Explained via the paper, the time point label denotes: baseline before first vaccination. The sample's treatment or condition, from its label and the paper: meningococcal conjugate vaccine given as trial control. Preparation of the library involved the immunoSEQ multiplex PCR assay. TCRdb provides this immuneACCESS table in a form limited to in-frame rearrangements. Some clones are lacking; in checked studies, under half of them reflect an unresolved V gene, and why the rest are absent is not known. Here the sample has approximately 100,000 clones; around 92% occur a single time. The ten top clones hold 2.8% of the sample. The starting material was peripheral blood, obtained on day 0 of MenACWY control vaccination. These receptors all come from an adult in good health.

This rearrangement joins TRBV28 to TRBJ1-6; D perhaps matches TRBD1 (5 bases). CDR1 is MDHEN, CDR2 SYDVKM, per germline. This CDR3 region has 18 residues. Between the trimmed V and J ends, which lost 2 bases and 0 bases, there was a span of 14 bases. The chain's CDR3 is CASSLVPTVVSYNSPLHF. DNA of the CDR3: TGTGCCAGCAGTTTAGTCCCGACAGTAGTCTCCTATAATTCACCCCTCCACTTT.

This chain joins TRBV19 and TRBJ1-6, with D possibly being TRBD1 (6 bases). The CDR3 totals 14 residues. With 6 bases removed from V and 5 bases from J, the gap between germline ends came to 11 bases. Germline V gene sequence: CDR1 LNHDA, CDR2 SQIVND (reference sequence). The CDR3 coding sequence is TGTGCCAGTAGCGAACAGGGAAATAATTCACCCCTCCACTTT. Its translation is CASSEQGNNSPLHF.

V gene TRBV3-1 (or the pseudogene TRBV3-2) combines with J gene TRBJ2-2, with D perhaps TRBD1 (5 bases). V was cut by 6 bases and J by 2 bases, with 10 bases left in between. CDR1 and CDR2 from the germline V gene are LGHDT and YNNKEL (reference sequence). The CDR3 totals 14 residues. CDR3 residues: CASRLGHNTGELFF. In DNA form, the CDR3 reads TGTGCCAGCAGACTCGGACATAACACCGGGGAGCTGTTTTTT.

This clone has more than one count but fewer than ten. The V call is TRBV6-2 or TRBV6-3, the J call TRBJ2-2; D call uncertain. V was pared by 3 bases and J by 9 bases, with 5 bases between. CDR1 is MNHEY and CDR2 is SVGEGT in the germline V gene. The CDR3 runs to 11 residues. The CDR3 loop reads CASSYGRELFF. CDR3 coding DNA: TGTGCCAGCAGTTATGGGCGGGAGCTGTTTTTT.

This chain joins TRBV2 and TRBJ2-7; D is unresolved. CDR3 length equals 13 residues. Germline assignment: CDR1 SNHLY and CDR2 FYNNEI. V shed 4 bases and J shed 1 base, with 8 bases lying between them. The CDR3, as DNA: TGTGCCAGCAGTGCCACAGCATCCTACGAGCAGTACTTC. Translated, it gives CASSATASYEQYF.

V is TRBV9 and J is TRBJ2-3; TRBD1 matches 8 bases. Unmatched junction bases numbered 4, after V lost 7 bases and J lost 0 bases. Germline V lookup: CDR1 SGDLS, CDR2 YYNGEE. The CDR3 has 14 residues. The CDR3 DNA sequence: TGTGCCAGCCAACGGACAGGGAGCACAGATACGCAGTATTTT. This encodes CASQRTGSTDTQYF.

This chain connects TRBV5-1 to TRBJ2-5; the match to TRBD2 covers 12 bases. CDR1 and CDR2 (germline): SGHRS, YFSETQ. Trimming at V came to 6 bases and at J to 5 bases, leaving 8 bases not matched to a gene. This CDR3 region has 15 residues. The CDR3 DNA reads as TGCGCCAGCAACCGACTAGCGGGGGTTGGGGAGACCCAGTACTTC. Protein product: CASNRLAGVGETQYF.

The genes are TRBV2 and TRBJ1-5, with TRBD1 matching 11 bases. The CDR3 runs 15 residues. Trimming cost V 5 bases and J 6 bases; bases outside gene matches: 6. CDR1 is SNHLY and CDR2 is FYNNEI in the germline V gene. CDR3 DNA: TGTGCCAGCAGTTCGTTGGGACAGGGGGGTCAGCCCCAGCATTTT. Its protein product is CASSSLGQGGQPQHF. The full variable domain, with the rest looked up from reference TRBV2 and TRBJ1-5, is EPEVTQTPSHQVTQMGQEVILRCVPISNHLYFYWYRQILGQKVEFLVSFYNNEISEKSEIFDDQFSVERPDGSNFTLKIRSTKLEDSAMYFCASSSLGQGGQPQHFGDGTRLSIL.

The J gene is TRBJ2-2, the V gene TRBV2, with 7 bases identical to TRBD1. Trimming took 7 bases from V and 0 from J; bases not matched to a gene: 5. From germline, CDR1 is SNHLY and CDR2 FYNNEI. The CDR3 contains 15 residues. The CDR3 DNA is TGTGCCAGCAAGCTAGGGACAGCGAACACCGGGGAGCTGTTTTTT. Its translation is CASKLGTANTGELFF. The full variable domain, with the rest looked up from reference TRBV2 and TRBJ2-2, is EPEVTQTPSHQVTQMGQEVILRCVPISNHLYFYWYRQILGQKVEFLVSFYNNEISEKSEIFDDQFSVERPDGSNFTLKIRSTKLEDSAMYFCASKLGTANTGELFFGEGSRLTVL.

V and J are TRBV4-3 and TRBJ2-2, with 9 bases lining up with TRBD1. CDR1 is LGHNA and CDR2 is YSLEER in the germline V gene. Trimming cost V 0 bases and J 6 bases; bases outside gene matches: 5. CDR3 size: 16 residues. The CDR3 sequence is CASSQDPQGASGELFF. The CDR3 DNA reads as TGCGCCAGCAGCCAAGATCCACAGGGGGCATCCGGGGAGCTGTTTTTT.

The chain is built from TRBV28 and TRBJ1-5; 9 bases align to TRBD1. The V and J ends lost 3 bases and 6 bases, in that order; junction bases with no gene match: 0. Germline assignment: CDR1 MDHEN and CDR2 SYDVKM. The CDR3 sequence is 13 residues long. CDR3 nucleotides: TGTGCCAGCAGTTTGGGACAGGGTCAGCCCCAGCATTTT. It is translated as CASSLGQGQPQHF.

In DNA, the CDR3 is TGTGCCAGCAGCCCACCCACAGGGTATGGGACAGATACGCAGTATTTT. Translated, it gives CASSPPTGYGTDTQYF. The chain couples TRBV28 to TRBJ2-3; perhaps TRBD1 as D (6 bases). Trimming shortened V by 6 bases and J by 3 bases, and 19 bases separated the two germline ends. This CDR3 spans 16 amino acids. Germline CDR1 reads MDHEN; CDR2 reads SYDVKM.